This TCR beta chain is from a study of beta chain features in type 1 diabetes. Study-wide findings and caveats: Researchers report that Type 1 diabetes patients had moderately but significantly shorter TCRB CDR3s across all four CD4+ subsets. Shorter templates might be favored by PCR, equally in patients and controls. A cDNA-based sequencing approach could over-represent cells with high TCR expression.

Averaging approximately 110 mL, one heparinised blood draw came from each individual donor. A note on this clone: Its target is unknown.

Deletions cut 8 bases from V and 1 base from J, with 17 bases between. The CDR3 extends over 15 amino acids. The germline CDR1 and CDR2 sequences are MDHEN and SYDVKM. cDNA synthesis used the whole RNA isolate, giving expressed TCRB sequences. Some clones are missing from TCRdb's copy, which holds only in-frame ones; the method was immunoSEQ multiplex PCR. The sample yields around 19,000 clones, 50% seen once. This chain links TRBV28 with TRBJ1-2, with D possibly matching TRBD1 (5 bases). Sequenced: stem cell memory CD4+ T cells from blood. The clonotype originates from a man in his late teens or twenties in good health. CDR3 sequence: CASLAWGGGNYGYTF. The CDR3 DNA reads TGTGCCAGCCTCGCCTGGGGGGGAGGTAACTATGGCTACACCTTC.